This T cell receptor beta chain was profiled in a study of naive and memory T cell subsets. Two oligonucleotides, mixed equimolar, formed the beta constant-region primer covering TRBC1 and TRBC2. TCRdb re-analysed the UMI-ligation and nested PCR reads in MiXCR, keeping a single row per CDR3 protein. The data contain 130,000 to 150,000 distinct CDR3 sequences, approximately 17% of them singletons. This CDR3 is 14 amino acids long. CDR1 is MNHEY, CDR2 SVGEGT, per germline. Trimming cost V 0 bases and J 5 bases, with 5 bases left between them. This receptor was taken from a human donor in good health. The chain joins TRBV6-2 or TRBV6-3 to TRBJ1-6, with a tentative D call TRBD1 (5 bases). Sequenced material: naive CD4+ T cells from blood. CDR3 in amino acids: CASSYSTDNSPLHF. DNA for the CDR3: TGTGCCAGCAGTTACTCGACAGATAATTCACCCCTCCACTTT.